These 21 T cell receptor beta chains share one sample of origin, sequenced in a study of regulatory T cells in long-lasting Graves disease. The time point is: newly diagnosed GD, antithyroid drugs for less than 3 months. Isolated PBMC RNA provided the starting material for the TCR library. CDR3-region Arm-PCR and iRepertoire HTBI primers produced the TCR beta libraries. In TCRdb, the multiplex PCR reads were re-called with MiXCR into one record per CDR3 protein. The sample comprises 200,000 to 250,000 distinct CDR3 sequences, around 19% of which are singletons, and over 9.5% rests with the top ten. These data were also filed under a second study, of T cells in Graves' hyperthyroidism and ophthalmopathy.

Sequenced material: peripheral blood mononuclear cells (PBMCs), taken at new diagnosis, from a patient treated with antithyroid drugs. These receptor sequences come from a woman in her thirties with Graves disease.

This clonotype was recorded many times. This sequence joins TRBV20-1 and TRBJ1-6; D is perhaps TRBD1 (5 bases). This CDR3 contains 17 residues. Trimming pared 3 bases from V and 0 bases from J, leaving 15 bases between. Germline loops: CDR1 DFQATT, CDR2 SNEGSKA (reference sequence). The DNA for the CDR3 is TGCAGTGCTAGGTCGCCCCCAGGGAGCTCCTATAATTCACCCCTCCACTTT. Translated: CSARSPPGSSYNSPLHF.

Many counts were recorded for this clonotype. At one boundary the junction diverges from the germline segment, which might be a read error. The rearrangement uses TRBV7-7 and TRBJ2-2, with TRBD1 identical over 8 bases. CDR3 length equals 15 residues. CDR1 SSHAT and CDR2 FNYEAQ come from the germline V gene (reference sequence). The CDR3 nucleotides are TGTGCTAGCAGCTTGGGGACAGGCTTCGCCGGGGAGCTGTTTTTT. It specifies CASSLGTGFAGELFF. The whole variable domain, filled in from reference TRBV7-7 and TRBJ2-2, reads GAGVSQSPRYKVTKRGQDVTLRCDPISSHATLYWYQQALGQGPEFLTYFNYEAQPDKSGLPSDRFSAERPEGSISTLTIQRTEQRDSAMYRCASSLGTGFAGELFFGEGSRLTVL.

V usage is TRBV12-3 or TRBV12-4 and J usage is TRBJ2-7; TRBD2 aligns across 9 bases. After removal of 7 bases from V and 2 bases from J, the junction contained 9 bases not matched to a gene. The CDR3 is 15 residues long. The CDR3 DNA sequence: TGTGCCAGCAAACTAGGGGGCGGGAGGGCCTACGAGCAGTACTTC. Protein product: CASKLGGGRAYEQYF.

The sample holds one count of this clonotype. The chain carries TRBV2 and TRBJ1-1; 12 bases fit TRBD1. Germline CDR1 reads SNHLY; CDR2 reads FYNNEI. The CDR3 has 16 amino acids. With 7 bases clipped from V and 4 bases from J, the junction kept 10 bases outside the gene matches. CDR3: CASISPGTGGLTEAFF. The DNA for the CDR3 is TGTGCCAGCATTTCCCCCGGGACAGGGGGCCTCACTGAAGCTTTCTTT.

This clonotype was detected ten times or more. V gene TRBV28 combines with J gene TRBJ2-6; D is ambiguous. The CDR3 totals 16 residues. From germline, CDR1 is MDHEN and CDR2 SYDVKM. Trimming left V 3 bases short and J 0 bases short, with 9 bases between. The CDR3 spells CASSLSVDSGANVLTF. The CDR3 coding sequence is TGTGCCAGCAGTTTGAGTGTCGACTCTGGGGCCAACGTCCTGACTTTC.

This clonotype has at least ten counts. V usage is TRBV11-3 and J usage is TRBJ2-7, with 10 bases identical to TRBD1. V shed 3 bases and J 5 bases; nucleotides not matched to a gene: 4. The CDR3 has 14 amino acids. Per germline, CDR1 SGHNT and CDR2 YENEEA. The chain's CDR3 is CASSLGTGVHEQYF. DNA for the CDR3: TGTGCCAGCAGCTTGGGGACAGGGGTCCACGAGCAGTACTTC.

This clonotype was counted at least ten times. This chain joins TRBV11-3 and TRBJ2-3; D is perhaps TRBD1 (5 bases). V lost 5 bases, J lost 0 bases, and 12 bases lay in between. This CDR3 has 15 amino acids. The germline V gene has CDR1 SGHNT and CDR2 YENEEA. The CDR3 sequence is CASSRAGSSTDTQYF. In nucleotides, the CDR3 is TGTGCCAGCAGCCGAGCAGGGTCTAGCACAGATACGCAGTATTTT.

This clonotype was detected many times. V is TRBV11-3 and J is TRBJ2-3, with 8 nucleotides matching TRBD2. Germline V CDR1 and CDR2: SGHNT, YENEEA. Losses at the gene ends were 1 base for V and 5 bases for J; bases not matched to a gene: 14. The CDR3 covers 18 residues. The CDR3: CASSLVGGTGGSGDTQYF. CDR3 sequence (DNA): TGTGCCAGCAGCTTAGTCGGGGGAACGGGGGGGTCCGGAGATACGCAGTATTTT.

At least ten counts were recorded for this clonotype. This chain links TRBV9 with TRBJ1-2; D call uncertain. The germline V and J ends were trimmed by 8 bases and 2 bases, with 7 bases remaining between them. The CDR3 is 11 amino acids. Germline V CDR1 and CDR2: SGDLS, YYNGEE. The CDR3 spells CASRNNYGYTF. The CDR3 DNA reads TGTGCCAGTCGTAACAACTATGGCTACACCTTC.

A word on this clonotype: A much larger clone is a single base away; this may be a read error. V is TRBV5-6 and J is TRBJ2-3; no clear D. Germline V lookup: CDR1 SGHDT, CDR2 YYEEEE. CDR3 length: 17 residues. Written as DNA, the CDR3 is TGTGCCAGCAGCTTAAGTTTCGGGCCCCTTGCCTCCGATACGAAGTATTTT. This encodes CASSLSFGPLASDTKYF.

The chain carries TRBV11-2 and TRBJ2-1, with TRBD1 matching over 7 bases. Germline values: CDR1 SGHAT, CDR2 FQNNGV. This CDR3 has 15 amino acids. Germline trimming cut 3 bases from V and 4 bases from J; bases unmatched to any gene: 6. The CDR3 sequence is CASSFGRGPYNEQFF. CDR3 coding DNA: TGTGCCAGCAGCTTTGGTAGGGGGCCGTACAATGAGCAGTTCTTC.

About this clonotype: A far larger clone differs by one base, so this is likely a read error. The chain is built from TRBV7-9 and TRBJ2-1; the match to TRBD2 covers 9 bases. The germline gives CDR1 SEHNR, CDR2 FQNEAQ (reference sequence). The CDR3 length is 14 residues. As DNA, the CDR3 is TGTGCCATACAAGAAGCGGGAGGCCGGGAGACCCAGTGCTTC. Its protein product is CAIQEAGGRETQCF. Drawing the rest from reference TRBV7-9 and TRBJ2-1, the complete variable domain is DTGVSQNPRHKITKRGQNVTFRCDPISEHNRLYWYRQTLGQGPEFLTYFQNEAQLEKSRLLSDRFSAERPKGSFSTLEIQRTEQGDSAMYLCAIQEAGGRETQCFGPGTRLTVL.

This clonotype has a count of ten or more. V usage is TRBV30 and J usage is TRBJ2-7; TRBD1 matches 10 bases. Germline values: CDR1 GTSNPN, CDR2 SVGIG (reference sequence). Trimming cost V 6 bases and J 3 bases; bases outside gene matches: 5. The CDR3 contains 13 residues. CDR3 nucleotides: TGTGCCTGTCGGACAGGGGGAAGCTACGAGCAGTACTTC. Translated, it gives CACRTGGSYEQYF.

This clonotype has at least ten counts. The chain is built from TRBV6-2 or TRBV6-3 and TRBJ1-1, with unresolved D. The CDR3 sequence is 12 residues long. Germline-derived CDR1 and CDR2 are MNHEY and SVGEGT. The V gene lost 1 base and the J gene lost 8 bases, with 8 bases spanning the gap. The CDR3 protein is CASSYFPGEAFF. In DNA, the CDR3 is TGTGCCAGCAGTTACTTTCCCGGGGAAGCTTTCTTT.

The chain couples TRBV19 to TRBJ2-7, with D perhaps given as TRBD1 or TRBD2 (5 bases each). Germline CDR1 is LNHDA and CDR2 is SQIVND (reference sequence). V was trimmed by 3 bases and J by 5 bases, leaving 35 bases between them. The CDR3 totals 21 residues. CDR3 bases: TGTGCCAGTAGTATCTCCTCCTTTTCGAGGACGTCCTTTCTGAGGGGCCACGAGCAGTACTTC. Translation: CASSISSFSRTSFLRGHEQYF.

This clonotype was found many times. This chain connects TRBV7-9 to TRBJ2-7, with TRBD1 identical over 7 bases. This CDR3 is 14 amino acids long. The trim removed 0 bases at V and 6 bases at J, leaving 5 bases unmatched. CDR1 is SEHNR, CDR2 FQNEAQ, per germline (reference sequence). CDR3 DNA: TGTGCCAGCAGCTTAGCGAGACAGGGCTCCGAGCAGTACTTC. This translates into CASSLARQGSEQYF.

This sequence joins TRBV6-1 and TRBJ1-2, with D tentatively TRBD1 (5 bases). CDR1 and CDR2 from the germline V gene are MNHNS and SASEGT. This CDR3 is 13 amino acids long. V was shortened by 7 bases and J by 8 bases, with 17 bases between the two germline ends. This CDR3 is CASTSGVEGGYTF. The CDR3 coding sequence is TGTGCCAGCACCTCGGGGGTAGAAGGGGGCTACACCTTC.

J is TRBJ2-7 and V is TRBV18; D assignment may be TRBD1 or TRBD2 (6 bases each). Trimming cost V 3 bases and J 4 bases, with 19 bases left between them. This CDR3 is 16 amino acids long. Germline V gene sequence: CDR1 KGHSH, CDR2 LQKENI. CDR3 sequence reads: CASSPFRGGRRYEQYF. The CDR3, as DNA: TGTGCCAGCTCACCCTTTCGAGGGGGGCGTAGGTACGAGCAGTACTTC. The whole variable domain, filled in from reference TRBV18 and TRBJ2-7, reads NAGVMQNPRHLVRRRGQEARLRCSPMKGHSHVYWYRQLPEEGLKFMVYLQKENIIDESGMPKERFSAEFPKEGPSILRIQQVVRGDSAAYFCASSPFRGGRRYEQYFGPGTRLTVT.

This clonotype was observed at least ten times. The CDR3 DNA sequence: TGTGCCAGCAGTGCCCAGCAGGGGTTGGATCAGCCCCAGCATTTT. This translates into CASSAQQGLDQPQHF. The rearrangement links TRBV6-2 or TRBV6-3 to TRBJ1-5; D might be TRBD1 (6 bases). The V gene lost 5 bases and the J gene lost 5 bases, with 16 bases spanning the gap. Germline V gene lookup returns CDR1 MNHEY and CDR2 SVGEGT. This CDR3 region has 15 residues.

This clonotype was recorded at least ten times. CDR3 in amino acids: CASSLGGTAPFQETQYF. The CDR3 coding sequence is TGTGCCAGCAGCTTAGGTGGGACAGCGCCCTTCCAAGAGACCCAGTACTTC. The chain recombines TRBV7-2 with TRBJ2-5, with 7 bases fitting TRBD1. CDR3 size: 17 residues. The germline V gene has CDR1 SGHTA and CDR2 FQGNSA. Unmatched junction bases numbered 9, after V lost 1 base and J lost 1 base.

The rearrangement uses TRBV15 and TRBJ2-2; weak D call: TRBD2 (5 bases). Per the germline V gene, CDR1 is LNHNV and CDR2 is YYDKDF (reference sequence). With 0 bases removed from V and 2 bases from J, the gap between germline ends came to 10 bases. The CDR3 consists of 16 residues. The chain's CDR3 is CATSRDWRINTGELFF. The CDR3 DNA follows: TGTGCCACCAGCAGAGATTGGAGGATCAACACCGGGGAGCTGTTTTTT. Combining the CDR3 with reference TRBV15 and TRBJ2-2 gives the whole variable domain DAMVIQNPRYQVTQFGKPVTLSCSQTLNHNVMYWYQQKSSQAPKLLFHYYDKDFNNEADTPDNFQSRRPNTSFCFLDIRSPGLGDTAMYLCATSRDWRINTGELFFGEGSRLTVL.